Below, 13 T cell receptor beta chains from the same sample are listed, as sequenced in a study of siplizumab effects on memory and regulatory T cells. Repertoires were generated with immunoSEQ multiplex PCR, while TCRdb's copy carries only in-frame clones and drops some. The sample lists about 56,000 clones; less than 98% were seen once. Sequenced: naive CD8+ T cells sorted from blood. Source of these receptors: a human donor in good health.

The chain joins TRBV2 to TRBJ2-7, with 8 nucleotides matching TRBD1. V lost 3 bases, J lost 5 bases, and 3 bases stayed unmatched. From germline, CDR1 is SNHLY and CDR2 FYNNEI. This CDR3 contains 13 residues. CDR3: CASSEETGDEQYF. CDR3 coding DNA: TGTGCCAGCAGTGAGGAGACAGGGGACGAGCAGTACTTC. Variable domain in full (rest from reference TRBV2 and TRBJ2-7): EPEVTQTPSHQVTQMGQEVILRCVPISNHLYFYWYRQILGQKVEFLVSFYNNEISEKSEIFDDQFSVERPDGSNFTLKIRSTKLEDSAMYFCASSEETGDEQYFGPGTRLTVT.

This chain uses TRBV11-3 with TRBJ1-2; maybe TRBD1 (5 bases). This CDR3 is 13 amino acids long. Germline assignment: CDR1 SGHNT and CDR2 YENEEA. Trimming shortened V by 0 bases and J by 5 bases, and 7 bases separated the two germline ends. The CDR3 reads CASSLEGAYGYTF. CDR3 sequence (DNA): TGTGCCAGCAGCTTAGAAGGGGCATATGGCTACACCTTC.

The genes are TRBV9 and TRBJ2-1; 9 bases agree with TRBD2. Trimming cost V 5 bases and J 5 bases; bases outside gene matches: 8. The CDR3 consists of 15 residues. The germline gives CDR1 SGDLS, CDR2 YYNGEE. The CDR3 is CASSGAGGPHNEQFF. Written as DNA, the CDR3 is TGTGCCAGCAGTGGTGCGGGAGGGCCCCACAATGAGCAGTTCTTC.

The chain employs TRBV18 and TRBJ2-5; possibly TRBD1 for D (5 bases). The CDR3 runs to 13 residues. From germline, CDR1 is KGHSH and CDR2 LQKENI. Trimming removed 3 bases from V and 5 bases from J, with 10 bases in between. The CDR3 spells CASSPDDSETQYF. CDR3 nucleotide sequence: TGTGCCAGCTCACCCGATGACAGTGAGACCCAGTACTTC.

CDR3 in DNA: TGTGCCAGCAGTTTTGGTAGCAATCAGCCCCAGCATTTT. This codes for CASSFGSNQPQHF. The chain recombines TRBV28 with TRBJ1-5, with D unclear. Germline lookup yields CDR1 MDHEN and CDR2 SYDVKM. This CDR3 has 13 residues. Trimming left V 3 bases short and J 0 bases short, with 3 bases between.

The chain uses TRBV2 and TRBJ1-2; the match to TRBD1 covers 12 bases. Germline V CDR1 and CDR2: SNHLY, FYNNEI. Trimming took 6 bases from V and 7 from J; bases not matched to a gene: 6. The CDR3 length is 14 residues. CDR3 residues: CASSSGTGGSGYTF. CDR3 coding DNA: TGTGCCAGCAGCTCCGGGACAGGGGGCAGTGGCTACACCTTC. The entire variable domain, with the rest obtained from reference TRBV2 and TRBJ1-2, is as follows: EPEVTQTPSHQVTQMGQEVILRCVPISNHLYFYWYRQILGQKVEFLVSFYNNEISEKSEIFDDQFSVERPDGSNFTLKIRSTKLEDSAMYFCASSSGTGGSGYTFGSGTRLTVV.

This sequence joins TRBV6-5 and TRBJ2-5; D is undetermined. Trimming shortened V by 0 bases and J by 4 bases, and 15 bases separated the two germline ends. This CDR3 has 16 amino acids. Per the germline V gene, CDR1 is MNHEY and CDR2 is SVGAGI. CDR3 in DNA: TGTGCCAGCAGTTACTCGCGTGTGGATCTGTCAGAGACCCAGTACTTC. It specifies CASSYSRVDLSETQYF.

This chain uses TRBV15 with TRBJ2-7, with 8 bases matching TRBD2. Germline CDR1 reads LNHNV; CDR2 reads YYDKDF (reference sequence). V lost 1 base, J lost 5 bases, and 4 bases stayed unmatched. CDR3 size: 14 residues. CDR3 in amino acids: CATSRAGGPNEQYF. CDR3 bases: TGTGCCACCAGCAGAGCGGGAGGGCCCAACGAGCAGTACTTC.

The chain recombines TRBV14 with TRBJ2-5, with a tentative D call TRBD1 (6 bases). The CDR3 has 13 amino acids. V dropped 4 bases and J dropped 4 bases, with 10 bases sitting between them. The germline V gene has CDR1 SGHDN and CDR2 FVKESK. For the CDR3, the DNA is TGTGCCAGCAGCCTATACAGGGTAGAGACCCAGTACTTC. Protein sequence: CASSLYRVETQYF.

The rearrangement links TRBV19 to TRBJ2-1; D is undetermined. The V end was cut by 2 bases, the J end by 3 bases, with 8 bases between. This CDR3 region has 14 residues. The germline gives CDR1 LNHDA, CDR2 SQIVND (reference sequence). For the CDR3, the DNA is TGTGCCAGTAGTATAAGATCACTCTACAATGAGCAGTTCTTC. As protein: CASSIRSLYNEQFF.

J is TRBJ2-1 and V is TRBV30; no firm D call. Germline V CDR1 and CDR2: GTSNPN, SVGIG (reference sequence). The CDR3 sequence is 16 residues long. V was trimmed by 0 bases and J by 5 bases, leaving 17 bases between them. The CDR3 region has the DNA TGTGCCTGGAGTGTCGGTATTCAAGACGCCGACAATGAGCAGTTCTTC. Its protein is CAWSVGIQDADNEQFF.

This chain links TRBV7-9 with TRBJ2-1; 9 bases fit TRBD2. CDR3 length equals 17 residues. CDR1 and CDR2 from the germline V gene are SEHNR and FQNEAQ (reference sequence). Trimming cost V 2 bases and J 5 bases; bases outside gene matches: 10. The CDR3 DNA reads as TGTGCCAGCAGCTTAAACTCTTTAGCGGGAGTACACAATGAGCAGTTCTTC. This encodes CASSLNSLAGVHNEQFF.

This clone was recorded once. The rearrangement uses TRBV29-1 and TRBJ2-7; D is perhaps TRBD1 or TRBD2 (6 bases each). The CDR3 totals 15 residues. The germline V and J ends were trimmed by 2 bases and 1 base, with 15 bases remaining between them. Germline loops: CDR1 SQVTM, CDR2 ANQGSEA. CDR3 sequence (DNA): TGCAGCGTTGAAAGGGGGGATGGGGGTTCCTACGAGCAGTACTTC. It is translated as CSVERGDGGSYEQYF.